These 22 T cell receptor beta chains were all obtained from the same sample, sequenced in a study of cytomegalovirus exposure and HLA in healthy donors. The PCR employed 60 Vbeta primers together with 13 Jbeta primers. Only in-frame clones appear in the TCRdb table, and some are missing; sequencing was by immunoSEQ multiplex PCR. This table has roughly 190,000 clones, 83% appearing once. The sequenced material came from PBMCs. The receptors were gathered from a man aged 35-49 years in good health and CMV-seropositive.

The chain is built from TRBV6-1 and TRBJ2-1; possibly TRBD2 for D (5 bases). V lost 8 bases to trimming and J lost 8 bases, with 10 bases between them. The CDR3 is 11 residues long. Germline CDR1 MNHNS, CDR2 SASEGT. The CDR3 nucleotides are TGTGCCAGCCAACTAGACCATGAGCAGTTCTTC. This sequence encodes CASQLDHEQFF.

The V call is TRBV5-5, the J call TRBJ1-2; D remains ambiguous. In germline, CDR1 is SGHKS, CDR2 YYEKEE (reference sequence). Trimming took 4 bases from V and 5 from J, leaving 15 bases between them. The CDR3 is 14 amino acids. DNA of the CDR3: TGTGCCAGCAGCCCGGAGTTGGCAGCGTATGGCTACACCTTC. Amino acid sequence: CASSPELAAYGYTF. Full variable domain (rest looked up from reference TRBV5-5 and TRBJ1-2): DAGVTQSPTHLIKTRGQQVTLRCSPISGHKSVSWYQQVLGQGPQFIFQYYEKEERGRGNFPDRFSARQFPNYSSELNVNALLLGDSALYLCASSPELAAYGYTFGSGTRLTVV.

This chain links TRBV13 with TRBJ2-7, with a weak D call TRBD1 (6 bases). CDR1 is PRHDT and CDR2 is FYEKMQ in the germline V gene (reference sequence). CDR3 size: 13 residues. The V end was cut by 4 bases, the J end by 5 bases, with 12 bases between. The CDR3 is CASSSTRGHEQYF. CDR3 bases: TGTGCCAGCAGCTCGACCAGGGGCCACGAGCAGTACTTC.

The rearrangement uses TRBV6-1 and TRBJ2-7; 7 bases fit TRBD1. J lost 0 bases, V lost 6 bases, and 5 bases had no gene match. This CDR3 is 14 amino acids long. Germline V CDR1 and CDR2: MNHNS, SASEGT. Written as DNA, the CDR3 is TGTGCCAGCAGCAAACAGGGGAGCTCCTACGAGCAGTACTTC. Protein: CASSKQGSSYEQYF.

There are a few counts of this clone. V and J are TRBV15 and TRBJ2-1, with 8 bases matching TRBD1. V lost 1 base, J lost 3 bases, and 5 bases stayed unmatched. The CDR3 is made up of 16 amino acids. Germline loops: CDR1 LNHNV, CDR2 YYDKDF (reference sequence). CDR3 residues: CATSRGRTGIYNEQFF. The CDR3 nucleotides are TGTGCCACCAGCAGAGGGCGGACAGGGATCTACAATGAGCAGTTCTTC.

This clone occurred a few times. CDR3 amino acids: CASSDRSATDTQYF. The CDR3 DNA reads as TGTGCCAGCAGTGACAGAAGCGCCACAGATACGCAGTATTTT. The genes are TRBV2 and TRBJ2-3; D gene uncertain. Germline lookup yields CDR1 SNHLY and CDR2 FYNNEI. The V gene lost 3 bases and the J gene lost 2 bases, with 9 bases spanning the gap. This CDR3 region has 14 residues.

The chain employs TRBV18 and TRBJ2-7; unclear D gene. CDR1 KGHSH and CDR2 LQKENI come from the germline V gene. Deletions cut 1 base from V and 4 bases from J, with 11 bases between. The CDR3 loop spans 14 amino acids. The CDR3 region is CASSPLGLSYEQYF. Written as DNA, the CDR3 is TGTGCCAGCTCACCACTCGGGTTGTCTTACGAGCAGTACTTC.

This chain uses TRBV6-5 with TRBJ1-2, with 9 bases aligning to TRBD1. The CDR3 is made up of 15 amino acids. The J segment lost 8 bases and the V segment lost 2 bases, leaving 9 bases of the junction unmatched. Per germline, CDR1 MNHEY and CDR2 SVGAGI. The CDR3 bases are TGTGCCAGCAGTTACCAACAACAGGGGGCAGGAGGCTACACCTTC. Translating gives CASSYQQQGAGGYTF.

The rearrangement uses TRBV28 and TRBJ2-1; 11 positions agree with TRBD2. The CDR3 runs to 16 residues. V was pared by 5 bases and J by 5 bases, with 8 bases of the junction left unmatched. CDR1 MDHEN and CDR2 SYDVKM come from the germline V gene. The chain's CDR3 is CASSRSGLADNNEQFF. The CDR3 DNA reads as TGTGCCAGCAGTCGCTCGGGACTAGCGGATAACAATGAGCAGTTCTTC.

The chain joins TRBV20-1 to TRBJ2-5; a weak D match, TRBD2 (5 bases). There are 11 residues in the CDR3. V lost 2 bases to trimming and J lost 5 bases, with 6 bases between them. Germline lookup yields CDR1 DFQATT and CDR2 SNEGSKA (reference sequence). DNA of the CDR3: TGCAGTGCTAGAAGAGGGGAGACCCAGTACTTC. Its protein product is CSARRGETQYF.

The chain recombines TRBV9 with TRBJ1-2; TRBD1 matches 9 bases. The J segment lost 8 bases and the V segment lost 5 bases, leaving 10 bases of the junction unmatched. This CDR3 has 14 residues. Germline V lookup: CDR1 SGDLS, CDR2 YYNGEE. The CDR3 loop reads CASSYSTGGQGYTF. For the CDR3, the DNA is TGTGCCAGCAGTTACTCGACAGGGGGGCAAGGCTACACCTTC.

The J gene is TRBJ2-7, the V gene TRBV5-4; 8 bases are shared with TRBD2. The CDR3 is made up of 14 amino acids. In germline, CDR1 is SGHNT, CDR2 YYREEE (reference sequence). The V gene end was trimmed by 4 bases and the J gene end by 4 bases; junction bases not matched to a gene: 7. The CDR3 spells CASSASGLGYEQYF. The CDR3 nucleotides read TGTGCCAGCAGCGCGTCGGGACTAGGTTACGAGCAGTACTTC.

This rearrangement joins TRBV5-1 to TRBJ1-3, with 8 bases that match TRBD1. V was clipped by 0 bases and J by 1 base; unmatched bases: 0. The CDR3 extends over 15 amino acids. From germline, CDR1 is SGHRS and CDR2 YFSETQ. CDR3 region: CASSLGTGSGNTIYF. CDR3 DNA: TGCGCCAGCAGCTTGGGGACAGGGTCTGGAAACACCATATATTTT.

The CDR3 region has the DNA TGCGCCAGCAGCTTGGAAGGGAGCTCAGATACGCAGTATTTT. This codes for CASSLEGSSDTQYF. The chain recombines TRBV5-1 with TRBJ2-3, with D perhaps TRBD2 (5 bases). V was trimmed by 0 bases and J by 4 bases, leaving 9 bases between them. The germline gives CDR1 SGHRS, CDR2 YFSETQ. This CDR3 is built from 14 residues.

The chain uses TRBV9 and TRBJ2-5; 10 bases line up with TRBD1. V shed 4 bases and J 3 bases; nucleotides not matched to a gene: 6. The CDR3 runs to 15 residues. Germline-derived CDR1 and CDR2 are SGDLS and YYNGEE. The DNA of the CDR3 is TGTGCCAGCAGCCCATCCGGGACAGGGGAAGAGACCCAGTACTTC. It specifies CASSPSGTGEETQYF.

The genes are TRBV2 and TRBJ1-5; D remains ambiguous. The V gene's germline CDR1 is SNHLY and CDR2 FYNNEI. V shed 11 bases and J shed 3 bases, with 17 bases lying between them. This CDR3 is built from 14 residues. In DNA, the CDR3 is TGTGCCGTACAGTCGCGATCGATCAATCAGCCCCAGCATTTT. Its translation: CAVQSRSINQPQHF. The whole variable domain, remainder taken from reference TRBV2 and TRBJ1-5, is EPEVTQTPSHQVTQMGQEVILRCVPISNHLYFYWYRQILGQKVEFLVSFYNNEISEKSEIFDDQFSVERPDGSNFTLKIRSTKLEDSAMYFCAVQSRSINQPQHFGDGTRLSIL.

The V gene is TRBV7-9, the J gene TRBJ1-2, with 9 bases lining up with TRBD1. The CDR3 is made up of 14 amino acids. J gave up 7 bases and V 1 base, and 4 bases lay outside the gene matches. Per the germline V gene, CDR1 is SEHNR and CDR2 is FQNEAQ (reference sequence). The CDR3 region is CASSLVGTGSGYTF. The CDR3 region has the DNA TGTGCCAGCAGCTTAGTGGGGACAGGGTCTGGCTACACCTTC.

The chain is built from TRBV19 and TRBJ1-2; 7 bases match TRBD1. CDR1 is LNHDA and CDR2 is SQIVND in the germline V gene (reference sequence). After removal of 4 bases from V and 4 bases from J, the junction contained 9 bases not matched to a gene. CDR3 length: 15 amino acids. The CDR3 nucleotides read TGTGCCAGTAGTACTTCCGGACAGGCGCTCTATGGCTACACCTTC. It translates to CASSTSGQALYGYTF.

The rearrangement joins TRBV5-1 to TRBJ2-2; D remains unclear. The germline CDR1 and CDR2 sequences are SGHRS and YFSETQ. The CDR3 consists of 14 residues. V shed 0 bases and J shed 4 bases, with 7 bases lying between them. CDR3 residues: CASSLDRATGELFF. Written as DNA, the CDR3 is TGCGCCAGCAGCTTGGACAGAGCCACCGGGGAGCTGTTTTTT.

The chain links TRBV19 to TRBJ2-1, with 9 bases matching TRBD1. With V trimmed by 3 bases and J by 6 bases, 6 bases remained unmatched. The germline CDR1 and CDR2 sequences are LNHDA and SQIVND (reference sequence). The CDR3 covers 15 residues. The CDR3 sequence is CASSISKTGGNEQFF. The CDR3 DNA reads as TGTGCCAGTAGTATCTCAAAGACAGGGGGCAATGAGCAGTTCTTC. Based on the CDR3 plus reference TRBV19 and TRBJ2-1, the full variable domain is DGGITQSPKYLFRKEGQNVTLSCEQNLNHDAMYWYRQDPGQGLRLIYYSQIVNDFQKGDIAEGYSVSREKKESFPLTVTSAQKNPTAFYLCASSISKTGGNEQFFGPGTRLTVL.

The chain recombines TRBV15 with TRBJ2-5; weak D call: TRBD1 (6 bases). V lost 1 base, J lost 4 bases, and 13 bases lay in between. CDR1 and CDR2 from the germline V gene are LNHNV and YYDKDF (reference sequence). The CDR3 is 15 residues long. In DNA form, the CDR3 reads TGTGCCACCAGCAGAGGTCAGGGGACGGGAGAGACCCAGTACTTC. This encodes CATSRGQGTGETQYF. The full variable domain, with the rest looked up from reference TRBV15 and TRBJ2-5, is DAMVIQNPRYQVTQFGKPVTLSCSQTLNHNVMYWYQQKSSQAPKLLFHYYDKDFNNEADTPDNFQSRRPNTSFCFLDIRSPGLGDTAMYLCATSRGQGTGETQYFGPGTRLLVL.

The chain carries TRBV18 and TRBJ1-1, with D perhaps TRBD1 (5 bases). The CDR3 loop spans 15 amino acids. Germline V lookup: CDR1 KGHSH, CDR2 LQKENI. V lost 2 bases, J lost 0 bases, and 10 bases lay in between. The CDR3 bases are TGTGCCAGCTCACCAGTCAAGGGGTTGAACACTGAAGCTTTCTTT. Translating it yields CASSPVKGLNTEAFF.